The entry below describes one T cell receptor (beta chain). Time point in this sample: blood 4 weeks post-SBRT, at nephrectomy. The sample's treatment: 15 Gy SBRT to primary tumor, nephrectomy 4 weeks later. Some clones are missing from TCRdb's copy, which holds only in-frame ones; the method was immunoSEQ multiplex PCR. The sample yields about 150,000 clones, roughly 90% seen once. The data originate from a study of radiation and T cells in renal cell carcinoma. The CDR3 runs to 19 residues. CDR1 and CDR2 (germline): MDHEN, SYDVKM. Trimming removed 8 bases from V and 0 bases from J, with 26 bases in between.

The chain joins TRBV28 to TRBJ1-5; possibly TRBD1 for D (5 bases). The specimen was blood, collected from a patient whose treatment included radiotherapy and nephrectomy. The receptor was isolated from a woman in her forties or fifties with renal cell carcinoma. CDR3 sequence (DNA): TGTGCCAGCGTGGAGGTGCGCGGGAGACAGACATATAGCAATCAGCCCCAGCATTTT. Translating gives CASVEVRGRQTYSNQPQHF.